The TCR beta chain described here comes from a study of response to subunit inactivated influenza vaccine. Study-wide results and limits: It was suggested by the authors that few new T cells are recruited by each seasonal influenza vaccination.

TCRdb used MiXCR to reprocess the RT-PCR reads, holding one entry per CDR3 protein. The sample contains around 790,000 distinct CDR3 sequences, about 20% of which appear only once. The CDR3 runs to 12 residues. CDR1 and CDR2 from the germline V gene are DFQATT and SNEGSKA (reference sequence). Trimming left V 5 bases short and J 2 bases short, with 9 bases between. This clonotype was counted at least ten times. Its antigen is as yet unknown. The sequence derives from a man over 45 who received an inactivated influenza vaccine. This rearrangement joins TRBV20-1 to TRBJ1-2; a weak D match, TRBD1 (5 bases). This sample comprised PBMCs from blood, obtained about 5 days after vaccination. CDR3 sequence reads: CSAPRQNYGYTF. The CDR3 bases are TGCAGTGCTCCCCGACAGAACTATGGCTACACCTTC.